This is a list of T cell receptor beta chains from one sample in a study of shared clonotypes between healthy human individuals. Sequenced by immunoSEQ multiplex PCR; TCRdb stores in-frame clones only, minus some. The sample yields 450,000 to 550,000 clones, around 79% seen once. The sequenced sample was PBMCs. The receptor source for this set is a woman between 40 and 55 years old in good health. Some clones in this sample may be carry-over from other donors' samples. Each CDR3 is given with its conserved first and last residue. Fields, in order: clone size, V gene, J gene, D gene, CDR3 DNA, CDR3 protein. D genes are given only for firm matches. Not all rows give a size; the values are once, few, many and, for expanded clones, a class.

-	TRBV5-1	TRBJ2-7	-	TGCGCCAGCAGCTTAATGAGCTCCTACGAGCAGTACTTC	CASSLMSSYEQYF
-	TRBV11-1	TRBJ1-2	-	TGTGCCAGCAGCTTACTCTCAGATTACGGCTACACCTTC	CASSLLSDYGYTF
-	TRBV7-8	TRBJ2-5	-	TGTGCCAGCAGCCCGACAGGGACCCAGTACTTC	CASSPTGTQYF
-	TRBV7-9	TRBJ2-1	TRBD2	TGTGCCAGCAGCTTAGAATTGCCTAGCGGTTACAATGAGCAGTTCTTC	CASSLELPSGYNEQFF
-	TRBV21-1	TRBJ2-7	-	TGTGCCAGCAGCACAACAGGGTCGGCCGAGCAGTACTTC	CASSTTGSAEQYF
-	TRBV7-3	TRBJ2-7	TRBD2	TGTGCCAGCAGCTCAGAGGGCGGGAGGGGCTACGAGCAGTACTTC	CASSSEGGRGYEQYF
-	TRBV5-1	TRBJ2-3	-	TGCGCCAGCAGCTTGGTCAGTTACACAGATACGCAGTATTTT	CASSLVSYTDTQYF
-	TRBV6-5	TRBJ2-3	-	TGTGCCAGCAGGCTACGGACCTACACAGATACGCAGTATTTT	CASRLRTYTDTQYF
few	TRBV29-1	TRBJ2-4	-	TGCAGCGTTGGGGAGGTGTGGGCCAAAAACATTCAGTACTTC	CSVGEVWAKNIQYF
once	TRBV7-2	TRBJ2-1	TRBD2	TGTGCCAGCAGCCGGCAGGGACTAGCGGGAGGGAATGAGCAGTTCTTC	CASSRQGLAGGNEQFF
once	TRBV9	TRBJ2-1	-	TGTGCCAGCAGCGTAGGAAGTGAGCAGTTCTTC	CASSVGSEQFF
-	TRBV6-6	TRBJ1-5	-	TGTGCCAGACCAACCTCCCAGGAATCGGATCAGCCCCAGCATTTT	CARPTSQESDQPQHF